The present entry profiles one T cell receptor (beta chain) with its context. The antigen remains unidentified. This record comes from a study of T cell responses to AZD1222 COVID-19 vaccine. The germline V and J ends were trimmed by 0 bases and 2 bases, with 14 bases remaining between them. This CDR3 comprises 15 residues. Germline V gives CDR1 SQVTM, CDR2 ANQGSEA. Broader study findings: Most donors were white British, females outnumbered males, and clonal diversity was possibly underestimated.

Sequenced by immunoSEQ multiplex PCR; TCRdb stores in-frame clones only, minus some. In the table there are about 120,000 clones, approximately 90% of which are singletons. The rearrangement uses TRBV29-1 and TRBJ2-7; no reliable D call. The sample consisted of peripheral blood, taken on day 0 of AZD1222 vaccination. The TCR originated in an adult in good health. The CDR3 sequence: CSVEDPPRGTYEQYF. The CDR3, as DNA: TGCAGCGTTGAAGATCCACCACGAGGAACCTACGAGCAGTACTTC.